This T cell receptor (beta chain) was found in a study of blood T cell repertoires in COVID-19. Study background: From T cells, B-cell-depleted T cells, or PBMCs came the material, which was cDNA or gDNA.

In the study's own analysis: Nucleated cell number was recorded as an estimate derived from reference gene primer amplification. Clones were read by immunoSEQ multiplex PCR, and TCRdb kept only the in-frame ones, dropping some. The V and J calls and clone size are taken from that table; D and trimming were inferred from the DNA. The sample carries tens of thousands of clones, 88% recorded once. V gave up 4 bases and J gave up 3 bases, with 9 bases separating them. There are 13 residues in the CDR3. The V and J genes are TRBV12-3 or TRBV12-4 and TRBJ1-1; D remains unclear. The receptor comes from a man between 50 and 59 years old with active COVID-19. The sample consisted of peripheral blood. CDR3 in DNA: TGTGCCAGCAGTTCCCCCTCGGACACTGAAGCTTTCTTT. It translates to CASSSPSDTEAFF.